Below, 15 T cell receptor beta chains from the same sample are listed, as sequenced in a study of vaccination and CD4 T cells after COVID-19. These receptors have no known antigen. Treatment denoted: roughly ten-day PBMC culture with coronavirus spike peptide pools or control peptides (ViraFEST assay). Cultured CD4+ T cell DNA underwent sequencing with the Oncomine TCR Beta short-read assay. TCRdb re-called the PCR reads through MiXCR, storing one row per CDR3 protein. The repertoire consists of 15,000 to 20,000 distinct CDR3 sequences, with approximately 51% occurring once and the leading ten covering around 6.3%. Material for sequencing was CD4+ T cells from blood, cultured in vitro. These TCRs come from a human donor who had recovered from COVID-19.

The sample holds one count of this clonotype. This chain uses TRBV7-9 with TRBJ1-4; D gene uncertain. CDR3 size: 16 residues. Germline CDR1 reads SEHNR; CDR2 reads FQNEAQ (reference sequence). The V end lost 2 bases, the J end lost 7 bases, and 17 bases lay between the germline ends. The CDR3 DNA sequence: TGTGCCAGCAGCTTAACGAACACCCCTTGGAGTGAAAAACTGTTTTTT. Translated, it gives CASSLTNTPWSEKLFF.

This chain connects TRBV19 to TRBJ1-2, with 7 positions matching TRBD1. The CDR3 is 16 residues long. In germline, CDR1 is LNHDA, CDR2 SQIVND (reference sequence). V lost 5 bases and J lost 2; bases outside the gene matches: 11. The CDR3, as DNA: TGTGCCAGTAGTCCCCGGCCCGCACAGGGGAACTATGGCTACACCTTC. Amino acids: CASSPRPAQGNYGYTF.

CDR3 amino acids: CASSVASYNTGELFF. The CDR3 coding sequence is TGTGCCAGCAGCGTTGCCAGCTACAACACCGGGGAGCTGTTTTTT. V and J are TRBV9 and TRBJ2-2; D uncertain. This CDR3 is built from 15 residues. The ends were cut back, 2 bases at V and 2 bases at J, with 10 bases in the middle. Germline assignment: CDR1 SGDLS and CDR2 YYNGEE.

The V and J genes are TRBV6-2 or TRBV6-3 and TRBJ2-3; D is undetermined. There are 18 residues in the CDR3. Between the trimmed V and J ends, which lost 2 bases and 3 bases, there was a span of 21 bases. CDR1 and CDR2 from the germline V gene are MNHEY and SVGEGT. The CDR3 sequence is CASSYANPGPSKTDTQYF. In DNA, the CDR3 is TGTGCCAGCAGTTACGCCAACCCGGGCCCTTCTAAAACAGATACGCAGTATTTT.

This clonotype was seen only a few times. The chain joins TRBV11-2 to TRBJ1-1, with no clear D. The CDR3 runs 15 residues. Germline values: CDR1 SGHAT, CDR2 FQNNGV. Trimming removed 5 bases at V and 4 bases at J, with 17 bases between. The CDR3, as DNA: TGTGCCAGCAGCCCACAACGAAGGGCCTCCACTGAAGCTTTCTTT. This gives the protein CASSPQRRASTEAFF.

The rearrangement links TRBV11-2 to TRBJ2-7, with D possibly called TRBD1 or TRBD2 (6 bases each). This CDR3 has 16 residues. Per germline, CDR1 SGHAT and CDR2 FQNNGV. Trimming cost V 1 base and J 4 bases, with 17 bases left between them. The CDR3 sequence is CASSLGFGGREYEQYF. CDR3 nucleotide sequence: TGTGCCAGCAGCTTAGGATTCGGGGGCAGGGAATACGAGCAGTACTTC. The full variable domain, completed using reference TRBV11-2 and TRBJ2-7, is EAGVAQSPRYKIIEKRQSVAFWCNPISGHATLYWYQQILGQGPKLLIQFQNNGVVDDSQLPKDRFSAERLKGVDSTLKIQPAKLEDSAVYLCASSLGFGGREYEQYFGPGTRLTVT.

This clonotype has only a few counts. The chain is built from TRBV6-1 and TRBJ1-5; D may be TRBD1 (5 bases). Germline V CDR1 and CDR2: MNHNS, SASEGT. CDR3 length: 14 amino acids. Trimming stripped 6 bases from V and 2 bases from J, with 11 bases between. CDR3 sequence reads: CASRQWGGNQPQHF. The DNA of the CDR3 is TGTGCCAGCAGGCAGTGGGGGGGCAATCAGCCCCAGCATTTT.

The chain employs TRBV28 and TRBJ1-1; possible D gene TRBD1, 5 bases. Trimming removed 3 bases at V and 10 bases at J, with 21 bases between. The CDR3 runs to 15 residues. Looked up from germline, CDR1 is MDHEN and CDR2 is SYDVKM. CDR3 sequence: CASSLTGQGGLIAFF. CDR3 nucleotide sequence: TGTGCCAGCAGTTTGACCGGGCAGGGTGGGTTGATAGCTTTCTTT.

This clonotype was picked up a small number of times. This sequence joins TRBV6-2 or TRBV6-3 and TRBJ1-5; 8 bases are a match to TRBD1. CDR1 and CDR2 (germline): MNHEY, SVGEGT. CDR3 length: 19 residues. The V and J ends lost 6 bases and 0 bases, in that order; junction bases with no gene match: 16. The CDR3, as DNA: TGTGCCAGCAGCCCCCGACAGGGGAATCTGGCGTATAGCAATCAGCCCCAGCATTTT. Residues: CASSPRQGNLAYSNQPQHF.

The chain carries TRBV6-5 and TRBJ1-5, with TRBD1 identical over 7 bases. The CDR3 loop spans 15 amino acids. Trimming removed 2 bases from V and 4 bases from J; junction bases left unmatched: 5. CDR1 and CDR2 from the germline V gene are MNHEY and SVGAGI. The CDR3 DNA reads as TGTGCCAGCAGTTACCTCCCACAGGGGAATCAGCCCCAGCATTTT. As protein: CASSYLPQGNQPQHF.

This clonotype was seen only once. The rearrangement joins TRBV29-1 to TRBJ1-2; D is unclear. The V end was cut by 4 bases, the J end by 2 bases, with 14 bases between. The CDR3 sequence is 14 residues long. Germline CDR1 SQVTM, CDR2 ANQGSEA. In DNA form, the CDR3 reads TGCAGCGTTGGGTCAGTAATGTCCAACTATGGCTACACCTTC. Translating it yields CSVGSVMSNYGYTF.

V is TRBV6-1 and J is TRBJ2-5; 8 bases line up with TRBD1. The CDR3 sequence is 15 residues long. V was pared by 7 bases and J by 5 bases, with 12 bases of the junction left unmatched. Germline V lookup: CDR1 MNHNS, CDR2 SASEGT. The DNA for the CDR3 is TGTGCCAGCACACAGGGGCAGGGGGCCCGGGAGACCCAGTACTTC. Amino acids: CASTQGQGARETQYF.

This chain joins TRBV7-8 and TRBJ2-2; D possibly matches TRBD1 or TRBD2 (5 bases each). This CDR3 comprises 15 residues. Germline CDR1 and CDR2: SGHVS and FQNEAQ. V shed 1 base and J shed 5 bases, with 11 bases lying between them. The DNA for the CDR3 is TGTGCCAGCAGCTTAGTCGGGACCAGGACCGGGGAGCTGTTTTTT. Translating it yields CASSLVGTRTGELFF.

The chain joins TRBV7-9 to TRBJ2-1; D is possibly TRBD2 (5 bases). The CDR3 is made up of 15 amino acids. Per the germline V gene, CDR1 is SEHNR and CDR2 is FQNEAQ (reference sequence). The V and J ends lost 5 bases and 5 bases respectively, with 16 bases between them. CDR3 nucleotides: TGTGCCAGCAGCCCAACTACTAGAAGGAACAATGAGCAGTTCTTC. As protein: CASSPTTRRNNEQFF.

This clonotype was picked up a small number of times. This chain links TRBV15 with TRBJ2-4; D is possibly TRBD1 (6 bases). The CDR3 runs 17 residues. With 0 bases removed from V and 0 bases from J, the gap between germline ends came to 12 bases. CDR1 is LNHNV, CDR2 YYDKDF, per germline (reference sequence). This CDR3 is CATSRDWQGLAKNIQYF. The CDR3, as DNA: TGTGCCACCAGCAGAGATTGGCAGGGGCTAGCCAAAAACATTCAGTACTTC. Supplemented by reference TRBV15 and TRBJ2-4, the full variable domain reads DAMVIQNPRYQVTQFGKPVTLSCSQTLNHNVMYWYQQKSSQAPKLLFHYYDKDFNNEADTPDNFQSRRPNTSFCFLDIRSPGLGDTAMYLCATSRDWQGLAKNIQYFGAGTRLSVL.